This is a list of T cell receptor beta chains from one sample in a study of identifying expanded T cells in peripheral blood. TCRdb keeps only in-frame clones here, not all; method: immunoSEQ multiplex PCR. The table records around 50,000 clones, roughly nine tenths of them present only once. The specimen sequenced was blood. The receptors shown here come from a person between 18 and 75 years old in good health. CDR3s include the opening cysteine and the closing phenylalanine or tryptophan. D genes are given only for firm matches. Only some rows state a clone size, as once, few, many or a class for expanded clones.

clone size: NA
V gene: TRBV7-6
D gene: NA
J gene: TRBJ1-1
CDR3 length: 13
CDR3 DNA: TGTGCCAGCAGCTTAGGATTGATGAGTCGAGCTTTCTTT
CDR3 protein: CASSLGLMSRAFF

clone size: NA
V gene: TRBV5-1
D gene: NA
J gene: TRBJ2-5
CDR3 length: 13
CDR3 DNA: TGCGCCAGCAGCCGGGTCGAGGGGGAGACCCAGTACTTC
CDR3 protein: CASSRVEGETQYF

clone size: NA
V gene: TRBV7-2
D gene: TRBD2
J gene: TRBJ2-5
CDR3 length: 17
CDR3 DNA: TGTGCCAGCAGCTTACTCCGACTAGCGGGGGAGCAAGAGACCCAGTACTTC
CDR3 protein: CASSLLRLAGEQETQYF

clone size: NA
V gene: TRBV4-3
D gene: NA
J gene: TRBJ1-2
CDR3 length: 15
CDR3 DNA: TGCGCCAGCAGCCAAGTTATTGGGCCTGTGGATGGCTACACCTTC
CDR3 protein: CASSQVIGPVDGYTF

clone size: NA
V gene: TRBV4-3
D gene: NA
J gene: TRBJ2-1
CDR3 length: 17
CDR3 DNA: TGCGCCAGCAGCCAAGATACCCCCGGGTTCTATAGGGATGAGCAGTTCTTC
CDR3 protein: CASSQDTPGFYRDEQFF

clone size: NA
V gene: TRBV21-1
D gene: NA
J gene: TRBJ2-1
CDR3 length: 15
CDR3 DNA: TGTGCCAGCACCCAACCGGGCGGGGGCTACAATGAGCAGTTCTTC
CDR3 protein: CASTQPGGGYNEQFF

clone size: NA
V gene: TRBV19
D gene: TRBD2
J gene: TRBJ2-1
CDR3 length: 18
CDR3 DNA: TGTGCCAGTAGTCCATTGACTAGGGGGGGACTAGCCTACAATGAGCAGTTCTTC
CDR3 protein: CASSPLTRGGLAYNEQFF

clone size: NA
V gene: TRBV28
D gene: TRBD2
J gene: TRBJ2-1
CDR3 length: 16
CDR3 DNA: TGTGCCAGCAGTCCCCCGACTAGCGGGAGGAGAAATGAGCAGTTCTTC
CDR3 protein: CASSPPTSGRRNEQFF

clone size: NA
V gene: TRBV4-3
D gene: NA
J gene: TRBJ2-6
CDR3 length: 17
CDR3 DNA: TGCGCCAGCAGCCAAGACAGGGCGGACTCTGGGGCCAACGTCCTGACTTTC
CDR3 protein: CASSQDRADSGANVLTF

clone size: once
V gene: TRBV7-2
D gene: NA
J gene: TRBJ2-7
CDR3 length: 15
CDR3 DNA: TGTGCCAGCAGCTTAGCCGGCGCGGTCTCCTACGAGCAGTACTTC
CDR3 protein: CASSLAGAVSYEQYF

clone size: NA
V gene: TRBV28
D gene: NA
J gene: TRBJ2-7
CDR3 length: 15
CDR3 DNA: TGTGCCAGCAGTTCATATTATAGCCAGGTCTACGAGCAGTACTTC
CDR3 protein: CASSSYYSQVYEQYF

clone size: NA
V gene: TRBV6-1
D gene: TRBD1
J gene: TRBJ2-5
CDR3 length: 14
CDR3 DNA: TGTGCCAGCAGCCCTGGGACAGGGGAGGAGACCCAGTACTTC
CDR3 protein: CASSPGTGEETQYF

clone size: NA
V gene: TRBV4-3
D gene: NA
J gene: TRBJ1-1
CDR3 length: 15
CDR3 DNA: TGCGCCAGCAGCCAAGATATAGCGGTTGTCCCTGAAGCTTTCTTT
CDR3 protein: CASSQDIAVVPEAFF

clone size: NA
V gene: TRBV19
D gene: NA
J gene: TRBJ1-1
CDR3 length: 13
CDR3 DNA: TGTGCCAGTACACCGGGGCAGCACACTGAAGCTTTCTTT
CDR3 protein: CASTPGQHTEAFF

clone size: NA
V gene: TRBV10-3
D gene: TRBD1
J gene: TRBJ1-2
CDR3 length: 13
CDR3 DNA: TGTGCCATCAGAGGACAGGAGTCCTATGGCTACACCTTC
CDR3 protein: CAIRGQESYGYTF

clone size: NA
V gene: TRBV6-1
D gene: NA
J gene: TRBJ2-7
CDR3 length: 14
CDR3 DNA: TGTGCCAGCAGTGAAGGGCCCCTGACCTACGAGCAGTACTTC
CDR3 protein: CASSEGPLTYEQYF

clone size: NA
V gene: TRBV19
D gene: TRBD2
J gene: TRBJ2-3
CDR3 length: 13
CDR3 DNA: TGTGCCAGTAGTAGCGGGAGGAGGGATACGCAGTATTTT
CDR3 protein: CASSSGRRDTQYF

clone size: NA
V gene: TRBV6-1
D gene: NA
J gene: TRBJ1-4
CDR3 length: 12
CDR3 DNA: TGTGCCAGCAGTGAAGGGGGCCGACCCCCCGTGTTT
CDR3 protein: CASSEGGRPPVF

clone size: NA
V gene: TRBV2
D gene: NA
J gene: TRBJ2-3
CDR3 length: 12
CDR3 DNA: TGTGCCAGCAGTGTTGGCCCAGATACGCAGTATTTT
CDR3 protein: CASSVGPDTQYF

clone size: NA
V gene: TRBV7-7
D gene: NA
J gene: TRBJ2-1
CDR3 length: 15
CDR3 DNA: TGTGCCAGCAGCCCCGGGACTGCAGCCTACAATGAGCAGTTCTTC
CDR3 protein: CASSPGTAAYNEQFF

clone size: NA
V gene: TRBV7-2
D gene: TRBD1
J gene: TRBJ2-3
CDR3 length: 14
CDR3 DNA: TGTGCCAGCAGCTTGGACAGGGGTCTAGATACGCAGTATTTT
CDR3 protein: CASSLDRGLDTQYF

clone size: NA
V gene: TRBV13
D gene: NA
J gene: TRBJ2-7
CDR3 length: 14
CDR3 DNA: TGTGCCAGCAGCTACGGCGGGCTGTCCTACGAGCAGTACTTC
CDR3 protein: CASSYGGLSYEQYF

clone size: NA
V gene: TRBV7-2
D gene: TRBD2
J gene: TRBJ2-7
CDR3 length: 15
CDR3 DNA: TGTGCCAGCAGCCAACAGAGCGGGGGGTACTACGAGCAGTACTTC
CDR3 protein: CASSQQSGGYYEQYF

clone size: NA
V gene: TRBV10-3
D gene: TRBD1
J gene: TRBJ1-1
CDR3 length: 14
CDR3 DNA: TGTGCCATCAGTGGGGACAGGGGAGACACTGAAGCTTTCTTT
CDR3 protein: CAISGDRGDTEAFF

clone size: NA
V gene: TRBV21-1
D gene: NA
J gene: TRBJ2-7
CDR3 length: 14
CDR3 DNA: TGTGCCAGCAGCAAACTGGGGACAGGGTACGAGCAGTACTTC
CDR3 protein: CASSKLGTGYEQYF